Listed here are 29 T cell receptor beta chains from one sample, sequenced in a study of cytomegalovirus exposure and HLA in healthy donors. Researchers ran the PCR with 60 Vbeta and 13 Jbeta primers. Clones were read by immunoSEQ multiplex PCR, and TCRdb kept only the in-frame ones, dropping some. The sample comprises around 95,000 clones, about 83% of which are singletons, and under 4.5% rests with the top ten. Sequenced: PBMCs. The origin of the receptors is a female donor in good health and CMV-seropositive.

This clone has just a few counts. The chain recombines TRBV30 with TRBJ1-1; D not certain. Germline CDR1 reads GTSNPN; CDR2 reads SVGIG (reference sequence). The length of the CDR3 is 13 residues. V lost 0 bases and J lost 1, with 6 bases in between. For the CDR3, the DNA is TGTGCCTGGAGTGTACGGGGGAACACTGAAGCTTTCTTT. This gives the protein CAWSVRGNTEAFF.

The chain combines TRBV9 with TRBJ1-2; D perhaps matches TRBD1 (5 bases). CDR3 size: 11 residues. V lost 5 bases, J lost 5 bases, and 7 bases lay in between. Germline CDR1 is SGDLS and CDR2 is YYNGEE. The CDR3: CASRGVYGYTF. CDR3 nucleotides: TGTGCCAGCAGAGGGGTTTATGGCTACACCTTC.

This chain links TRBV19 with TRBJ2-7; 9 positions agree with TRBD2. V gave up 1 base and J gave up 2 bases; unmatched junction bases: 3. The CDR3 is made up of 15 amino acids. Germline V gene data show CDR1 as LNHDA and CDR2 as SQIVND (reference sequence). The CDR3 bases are TGTGCCAGTAGTATAGCTAGCGGGGACGCCTACGAGCAGTACTTC. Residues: CASSIASGDAYEQYF.

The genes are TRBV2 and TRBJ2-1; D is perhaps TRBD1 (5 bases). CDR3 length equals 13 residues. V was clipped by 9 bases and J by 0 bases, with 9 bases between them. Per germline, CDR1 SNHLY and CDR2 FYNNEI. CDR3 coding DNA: TGTGCCAGTTGGGGCTTCTCCTACAATGAGCAGTTCTTC. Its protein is CASWGFSYNEQFF.

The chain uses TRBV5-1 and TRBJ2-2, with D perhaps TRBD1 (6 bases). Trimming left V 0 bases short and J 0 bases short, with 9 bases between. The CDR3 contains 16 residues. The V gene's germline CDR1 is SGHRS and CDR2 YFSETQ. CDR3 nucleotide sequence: TGCGCCAGCAGCTTGGGAACAGGGTCGAACACCGGGGAGCTGTTTTTT. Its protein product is CASSLGTGSNTGELFF.

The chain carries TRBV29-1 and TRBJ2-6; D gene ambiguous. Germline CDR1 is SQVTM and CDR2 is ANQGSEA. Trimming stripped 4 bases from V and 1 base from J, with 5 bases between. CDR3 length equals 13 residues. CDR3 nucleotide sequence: TGCAGCGTTGGGGCGTCTGGGGCCAACGTCCTGACTTTC. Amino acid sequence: CSVGASGANVLTF.

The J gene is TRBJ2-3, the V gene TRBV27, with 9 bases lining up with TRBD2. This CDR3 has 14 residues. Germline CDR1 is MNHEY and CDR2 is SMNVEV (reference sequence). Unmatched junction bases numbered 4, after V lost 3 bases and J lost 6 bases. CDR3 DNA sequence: TGTGCCAGCAGTTTGGGACTAGCTTCGGATACGCAGTATTTT. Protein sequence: CASSLGLASDTQYF.

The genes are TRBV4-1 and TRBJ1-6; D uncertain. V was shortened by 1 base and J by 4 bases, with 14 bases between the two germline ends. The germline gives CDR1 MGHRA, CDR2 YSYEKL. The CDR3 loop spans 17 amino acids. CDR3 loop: CASSQVRFVEYNSPLHF. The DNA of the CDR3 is TGCGCCAGCAGCCAAGTGCGGTTCGTAGAATATAATTCACCCCTCCACTTT.

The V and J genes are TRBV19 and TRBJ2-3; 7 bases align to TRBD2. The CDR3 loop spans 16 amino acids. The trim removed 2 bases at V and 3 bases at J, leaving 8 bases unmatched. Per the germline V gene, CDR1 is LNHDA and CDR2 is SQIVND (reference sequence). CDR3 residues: CASSILGGEVTDTQYF. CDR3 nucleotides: TGTGCCAGTAGTATACTTGGGGGGGAGGTGACAGATACGCAGTATTTT.

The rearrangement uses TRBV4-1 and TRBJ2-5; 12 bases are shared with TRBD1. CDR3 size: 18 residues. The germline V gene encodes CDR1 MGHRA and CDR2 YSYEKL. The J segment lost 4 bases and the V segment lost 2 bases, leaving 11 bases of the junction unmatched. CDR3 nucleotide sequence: TGCGCCAGCAGCCAACGGACCGGGACAGGGGGCGCAGGAGAGACCCAGTACTTC. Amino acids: CASSQRTGTGGAGETQYF.

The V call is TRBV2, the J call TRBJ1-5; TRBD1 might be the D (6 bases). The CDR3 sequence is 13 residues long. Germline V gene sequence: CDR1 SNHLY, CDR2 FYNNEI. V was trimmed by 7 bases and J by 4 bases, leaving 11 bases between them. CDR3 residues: CASKYRVNQPQHF. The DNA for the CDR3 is TGTGCCAGCAAATACAGGGTTAATCAGCCCCAGCATTTT.

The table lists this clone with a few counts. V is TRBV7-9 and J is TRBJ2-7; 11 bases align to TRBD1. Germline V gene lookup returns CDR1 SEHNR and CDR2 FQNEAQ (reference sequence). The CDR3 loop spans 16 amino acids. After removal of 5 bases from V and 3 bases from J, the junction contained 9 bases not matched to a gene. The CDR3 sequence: CASSIIGTGGHYEQYF. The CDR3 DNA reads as TGTGCCAGCAGCATAATCGGGACAGGGGGGCACTACGAGCAGTACTTC.

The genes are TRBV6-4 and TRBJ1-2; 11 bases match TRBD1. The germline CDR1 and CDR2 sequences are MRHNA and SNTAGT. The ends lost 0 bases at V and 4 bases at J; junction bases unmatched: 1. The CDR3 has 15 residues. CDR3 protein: CASSDSGTGGYGYTF. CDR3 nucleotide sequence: TGTGCCAGCAGTGACTCCGGGACAGGGGGCTATGGCTACACCTTC.

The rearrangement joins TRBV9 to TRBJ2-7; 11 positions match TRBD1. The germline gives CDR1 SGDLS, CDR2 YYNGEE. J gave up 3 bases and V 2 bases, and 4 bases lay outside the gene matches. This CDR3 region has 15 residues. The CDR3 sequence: CASSVRTGGGYEQYF. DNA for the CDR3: TGTGCCAGCAGCGTCCGGACAGGGGGCGGCTACGAGCAGTACTTC.

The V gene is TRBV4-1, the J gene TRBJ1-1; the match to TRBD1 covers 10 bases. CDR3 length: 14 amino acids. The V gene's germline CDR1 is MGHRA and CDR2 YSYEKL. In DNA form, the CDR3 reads TGCGGGTCAGGGGGCAGGGACAGGGGCACTGAAGCTTTCTTT. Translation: CGSGGRDRGTEAFF.

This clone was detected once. CDR3 DNA sequence: TGTGCCAGCAGCGTAGCCCTCTACTCCTACGAGCAGTACTTC. It specifies CASSVALYSYEQYF. This chain uses TRBV9 with TRBJ2-7; unclear D gene. V gave up 0 bases and J gave up 0 bases, with 7 bases separating them. The germline V gene encodes CDR1 SGDLS and CDR2 YYNGEE. The CDR3 consists of 14 residues.

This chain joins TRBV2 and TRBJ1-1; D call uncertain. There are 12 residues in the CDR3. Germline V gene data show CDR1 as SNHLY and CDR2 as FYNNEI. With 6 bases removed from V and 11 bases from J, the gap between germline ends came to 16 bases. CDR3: CASRDDWSDAFF. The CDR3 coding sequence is TGTGCCAGCAGAGACGACTGGAGTGACGCTTTCTTT.

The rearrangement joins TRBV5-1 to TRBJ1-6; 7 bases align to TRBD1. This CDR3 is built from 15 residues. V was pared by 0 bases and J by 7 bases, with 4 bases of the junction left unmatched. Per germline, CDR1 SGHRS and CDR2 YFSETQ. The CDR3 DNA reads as TGCGCCAGCAGCTTGGGACAGGGCAGGAATTCACCCCTCCACTTT. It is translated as CASSLGQGRNSPLHF.

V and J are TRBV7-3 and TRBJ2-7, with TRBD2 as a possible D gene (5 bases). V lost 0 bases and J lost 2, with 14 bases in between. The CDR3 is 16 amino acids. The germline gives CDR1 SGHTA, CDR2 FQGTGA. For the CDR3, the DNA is TGTGCCAGCAGCTTAACGGGAAGCGGTCCTCCCTACGAGCAGTACTTC. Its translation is CASSLTGSGPPYEQYF.

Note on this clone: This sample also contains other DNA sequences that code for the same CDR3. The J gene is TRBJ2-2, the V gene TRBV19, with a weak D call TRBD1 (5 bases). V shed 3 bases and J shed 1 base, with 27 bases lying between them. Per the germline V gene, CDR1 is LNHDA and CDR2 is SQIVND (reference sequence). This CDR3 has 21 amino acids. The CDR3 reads CASSIGARRLPTLKNTGELFF. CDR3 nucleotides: TGTGCCAGTAGTATTGGGGCCCGAAGGCTCCCCACCCTTAAGAACACCGGGGAGCTGTTTTTT.

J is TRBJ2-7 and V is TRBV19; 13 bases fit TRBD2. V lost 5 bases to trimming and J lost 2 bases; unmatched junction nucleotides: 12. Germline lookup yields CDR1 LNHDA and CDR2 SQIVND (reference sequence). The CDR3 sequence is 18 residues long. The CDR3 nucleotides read TGTGCCAGTAGTGCACGGACTAGCGGGAGAAGGGGCCCCTACGAGCAGTACTTC. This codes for CASSARTSGRRGPYEQYF.

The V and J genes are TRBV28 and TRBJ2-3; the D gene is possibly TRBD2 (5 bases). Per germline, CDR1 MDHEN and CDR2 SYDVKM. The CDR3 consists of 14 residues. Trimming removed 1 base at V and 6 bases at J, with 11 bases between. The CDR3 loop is CASSLYGELDTQYF. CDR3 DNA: TGTGCCAGCAGTTTATATGGGGAGTTGGATACGCAGTATTTT.

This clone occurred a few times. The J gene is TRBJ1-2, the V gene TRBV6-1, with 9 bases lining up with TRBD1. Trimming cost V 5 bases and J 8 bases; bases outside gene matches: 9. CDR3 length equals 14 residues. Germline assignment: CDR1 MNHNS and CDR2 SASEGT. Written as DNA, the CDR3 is TGTGCCAGCAGTCCGCTGGGACAGGGAGAAGGCTACACCTTC. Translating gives CASSPLGQGEGYTF.

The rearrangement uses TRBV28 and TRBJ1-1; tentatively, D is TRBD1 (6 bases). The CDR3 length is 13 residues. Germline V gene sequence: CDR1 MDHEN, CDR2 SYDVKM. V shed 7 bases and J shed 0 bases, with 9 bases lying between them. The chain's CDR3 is CASTRTVNTEAFF. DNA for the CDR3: TGTGCCAGCACTCGGACAGTGAACACTGAAGCTTTCTTT.

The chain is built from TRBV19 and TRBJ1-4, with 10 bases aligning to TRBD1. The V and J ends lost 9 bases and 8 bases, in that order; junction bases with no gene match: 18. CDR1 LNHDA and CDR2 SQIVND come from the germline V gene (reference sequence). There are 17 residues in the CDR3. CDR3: CASTIGTGEFLREKLFF. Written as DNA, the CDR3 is TGTGCCAGCACCATCGGGACAGGGGAATTTTTAAGGGAAAAACTGTTTTTT. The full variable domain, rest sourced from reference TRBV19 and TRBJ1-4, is DGGITQSPKYLFRKEGQNVTLSCEQNLNHDAMYWYRQDPGQGLRLIYYSQIVNDFQKGDIAEGYSVSREKKESFPLTVTSAQKNPTAFYLCASTIGTGEFLREKLFFGSGTQLSVL.

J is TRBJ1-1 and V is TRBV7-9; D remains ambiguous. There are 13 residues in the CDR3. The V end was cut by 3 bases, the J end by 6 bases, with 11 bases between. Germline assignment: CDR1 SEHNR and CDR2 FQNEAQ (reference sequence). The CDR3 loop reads CASSFWEIPEAFF. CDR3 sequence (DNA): TGTGCCAGCAGCTTTTGGGAGATCCCTGAAGCTTTCTTT.

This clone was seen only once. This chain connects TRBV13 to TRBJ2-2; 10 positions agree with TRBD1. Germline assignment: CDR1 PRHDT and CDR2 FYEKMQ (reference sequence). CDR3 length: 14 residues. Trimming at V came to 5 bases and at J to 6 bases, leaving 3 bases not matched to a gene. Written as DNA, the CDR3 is TGTGCCAGCAGCGACAGGGGGCTTCCCGGGGAGCTGTTTTTT. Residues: CASSDRGLPGELFF.

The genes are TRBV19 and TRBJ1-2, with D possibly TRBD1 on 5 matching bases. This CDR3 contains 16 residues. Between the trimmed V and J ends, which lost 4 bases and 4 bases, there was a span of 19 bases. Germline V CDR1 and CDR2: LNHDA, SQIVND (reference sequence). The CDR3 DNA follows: TGTGCCAGTAGTACCCGATTGACAGTTACCACCTATGGCTACACCTTC. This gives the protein CASSTRLTVTTYGYTF.

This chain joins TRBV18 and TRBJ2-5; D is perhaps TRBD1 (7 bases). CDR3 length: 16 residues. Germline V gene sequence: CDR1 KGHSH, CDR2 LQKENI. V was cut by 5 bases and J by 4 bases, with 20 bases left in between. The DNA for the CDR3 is TGTGCCAGCTCAACACTAAGGGGGGACAGCCTAGAGACCCAGTACTTC. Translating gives CASSTLRGDSLETQYF.